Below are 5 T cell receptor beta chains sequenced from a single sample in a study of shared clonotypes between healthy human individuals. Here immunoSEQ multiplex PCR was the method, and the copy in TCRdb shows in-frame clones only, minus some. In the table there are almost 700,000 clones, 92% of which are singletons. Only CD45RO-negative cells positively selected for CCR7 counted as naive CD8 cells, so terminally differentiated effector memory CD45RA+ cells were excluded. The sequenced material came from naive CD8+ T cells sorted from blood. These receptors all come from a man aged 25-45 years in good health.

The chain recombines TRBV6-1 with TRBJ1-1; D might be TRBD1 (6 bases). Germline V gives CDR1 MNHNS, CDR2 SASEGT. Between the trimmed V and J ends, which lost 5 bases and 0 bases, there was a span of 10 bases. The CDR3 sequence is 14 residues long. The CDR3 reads CASSLTGLNTEAFF. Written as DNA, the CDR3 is TGTGCCAGCAGTTTGACAGGCTTGAACACTGAAGCTTTCTTT.

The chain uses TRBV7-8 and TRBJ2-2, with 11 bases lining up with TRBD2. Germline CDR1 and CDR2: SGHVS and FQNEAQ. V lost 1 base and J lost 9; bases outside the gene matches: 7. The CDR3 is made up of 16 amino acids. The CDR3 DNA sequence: TGTGCCAGCAGCTTAGTCACTAGCGGGAGTTGGTGGGAGCTGTTTTTT. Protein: CASSLVTSGSWWELFF. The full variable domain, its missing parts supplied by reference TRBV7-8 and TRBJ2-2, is GAGVSQSPRYKVAKRGQDVALRCDPISGHVSLFWYQQALGQGPEFLTYFQNEAQLDKSGLPSDRFFAERPEGSVSTLKIQRTQQEDSAVYLCASSLVTSGSWWELFFGEGSRLTVL.

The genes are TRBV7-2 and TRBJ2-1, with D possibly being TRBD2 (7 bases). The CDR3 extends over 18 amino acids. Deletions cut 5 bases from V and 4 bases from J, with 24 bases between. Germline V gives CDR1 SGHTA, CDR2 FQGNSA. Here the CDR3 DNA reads TGTGCCAGCAGCCCGGAGGGGGGGTGGAGTCGAGGGTACAATGAGCAGTTCTTC. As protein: CASSPEGGWSRGYNEQFF.

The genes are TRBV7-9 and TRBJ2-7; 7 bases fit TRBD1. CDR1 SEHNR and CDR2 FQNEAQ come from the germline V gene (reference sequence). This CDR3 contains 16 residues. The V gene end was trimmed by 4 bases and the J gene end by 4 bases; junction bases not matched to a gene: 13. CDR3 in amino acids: CASSSAGTAIGYEQYF. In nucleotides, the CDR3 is TGTGCCAGCAGCTCAGCCGGGACAGCGATTGGGTACGAGCAGTACTTC.

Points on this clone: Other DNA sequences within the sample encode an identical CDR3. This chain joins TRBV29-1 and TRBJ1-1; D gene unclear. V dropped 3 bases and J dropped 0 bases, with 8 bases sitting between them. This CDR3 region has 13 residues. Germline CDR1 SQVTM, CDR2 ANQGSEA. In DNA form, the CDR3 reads TGCAGCGTTGACCGGGGATTGAACACTGAAGCTTTCTTT. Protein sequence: CSVDRGLNTEAFF. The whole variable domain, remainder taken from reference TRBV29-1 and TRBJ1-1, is SAVISQKPSRDICQRGTSLTIQCQVDSQVTMMFWYRQQPGQSLTLIATANQGSEATYESGFVIDKFPISRPNLTFSTLTVSNMSPEDSSIYLCSVDRGLNTEAFFGQGTRLTVV.